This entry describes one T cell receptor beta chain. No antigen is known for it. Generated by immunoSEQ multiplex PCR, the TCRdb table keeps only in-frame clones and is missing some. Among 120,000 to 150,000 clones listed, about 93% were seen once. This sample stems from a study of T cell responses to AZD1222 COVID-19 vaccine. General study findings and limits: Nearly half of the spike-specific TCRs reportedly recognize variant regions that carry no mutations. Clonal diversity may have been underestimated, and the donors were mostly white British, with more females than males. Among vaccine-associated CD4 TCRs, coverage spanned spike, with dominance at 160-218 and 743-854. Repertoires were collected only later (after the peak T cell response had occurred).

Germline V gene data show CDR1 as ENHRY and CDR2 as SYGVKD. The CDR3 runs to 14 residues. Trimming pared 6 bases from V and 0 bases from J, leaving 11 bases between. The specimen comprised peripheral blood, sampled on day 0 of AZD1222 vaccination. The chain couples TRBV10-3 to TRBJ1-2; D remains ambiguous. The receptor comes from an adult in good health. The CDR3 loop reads CAIRTSHSNYGYTF. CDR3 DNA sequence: TGTGCCATCAGAACCAGCCATTCTAACTATGGCTACACCTTC.